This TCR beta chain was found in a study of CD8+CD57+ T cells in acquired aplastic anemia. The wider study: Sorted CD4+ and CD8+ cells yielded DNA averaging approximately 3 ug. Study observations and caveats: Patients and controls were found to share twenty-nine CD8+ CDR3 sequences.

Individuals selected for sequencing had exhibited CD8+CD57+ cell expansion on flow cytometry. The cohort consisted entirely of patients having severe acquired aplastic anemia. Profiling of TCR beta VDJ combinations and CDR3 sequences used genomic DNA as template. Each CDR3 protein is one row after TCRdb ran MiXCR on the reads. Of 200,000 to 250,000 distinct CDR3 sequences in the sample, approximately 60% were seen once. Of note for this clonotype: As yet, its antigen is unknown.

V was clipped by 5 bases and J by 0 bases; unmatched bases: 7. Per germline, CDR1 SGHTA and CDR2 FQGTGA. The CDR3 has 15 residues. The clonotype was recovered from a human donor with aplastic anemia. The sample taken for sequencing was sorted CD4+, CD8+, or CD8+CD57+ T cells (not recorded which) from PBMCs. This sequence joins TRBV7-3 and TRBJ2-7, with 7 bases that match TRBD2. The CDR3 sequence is CASSPSGGSSYEQYF. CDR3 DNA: TGTGCCAGCAGCCCTTCCGGGGGGAGCTCCTACGAGCAGTACTTC.